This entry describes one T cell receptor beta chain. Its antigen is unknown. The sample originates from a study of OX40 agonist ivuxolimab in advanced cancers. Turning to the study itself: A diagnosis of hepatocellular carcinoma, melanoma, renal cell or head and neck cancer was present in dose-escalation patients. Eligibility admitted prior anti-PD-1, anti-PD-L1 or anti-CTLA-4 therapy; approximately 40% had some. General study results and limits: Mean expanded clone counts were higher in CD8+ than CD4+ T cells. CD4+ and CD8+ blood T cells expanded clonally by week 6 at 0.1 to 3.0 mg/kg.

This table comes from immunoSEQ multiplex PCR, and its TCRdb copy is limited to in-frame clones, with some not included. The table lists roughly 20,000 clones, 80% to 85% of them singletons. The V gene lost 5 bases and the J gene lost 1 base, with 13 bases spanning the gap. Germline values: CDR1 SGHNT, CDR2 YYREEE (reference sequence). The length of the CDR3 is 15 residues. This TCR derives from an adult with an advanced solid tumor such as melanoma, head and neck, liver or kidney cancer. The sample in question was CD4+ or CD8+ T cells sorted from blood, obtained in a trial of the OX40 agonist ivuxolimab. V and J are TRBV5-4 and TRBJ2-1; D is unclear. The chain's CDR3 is CASRTDLGSYNEQFF. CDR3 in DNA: TGTGCCAGCAGGACCGATCTAGGGTCCTACAATGAGCAGTTCTTC.